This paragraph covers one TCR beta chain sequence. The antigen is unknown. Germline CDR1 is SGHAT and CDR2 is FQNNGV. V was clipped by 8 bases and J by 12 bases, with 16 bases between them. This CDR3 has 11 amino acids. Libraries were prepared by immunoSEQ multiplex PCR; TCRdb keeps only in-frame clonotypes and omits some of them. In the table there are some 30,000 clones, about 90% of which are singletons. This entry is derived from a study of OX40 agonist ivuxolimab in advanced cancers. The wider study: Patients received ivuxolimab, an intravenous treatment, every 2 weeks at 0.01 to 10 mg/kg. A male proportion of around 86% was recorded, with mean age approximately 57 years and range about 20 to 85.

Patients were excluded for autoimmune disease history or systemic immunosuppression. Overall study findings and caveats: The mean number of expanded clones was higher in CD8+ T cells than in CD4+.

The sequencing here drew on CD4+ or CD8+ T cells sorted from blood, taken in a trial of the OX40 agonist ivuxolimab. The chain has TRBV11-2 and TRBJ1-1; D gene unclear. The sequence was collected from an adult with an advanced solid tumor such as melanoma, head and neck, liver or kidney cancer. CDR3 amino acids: CASPVGGRTFF. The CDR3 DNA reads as TGTGCCAGCCCCGTGGGAGGTAGGACTTTCTTT.